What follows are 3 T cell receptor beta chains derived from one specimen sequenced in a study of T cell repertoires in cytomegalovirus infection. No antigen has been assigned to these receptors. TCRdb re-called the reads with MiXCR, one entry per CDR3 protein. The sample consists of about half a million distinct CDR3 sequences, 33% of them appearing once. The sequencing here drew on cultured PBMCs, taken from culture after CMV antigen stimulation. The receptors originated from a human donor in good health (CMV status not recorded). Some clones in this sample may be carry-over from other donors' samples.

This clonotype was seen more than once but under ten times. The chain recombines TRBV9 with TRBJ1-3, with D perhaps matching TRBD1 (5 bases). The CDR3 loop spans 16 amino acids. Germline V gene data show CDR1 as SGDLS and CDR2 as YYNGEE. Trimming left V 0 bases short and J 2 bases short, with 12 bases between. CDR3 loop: CASSVGVGTAGNTIYF. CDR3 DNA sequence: TGTGCCAGCAGCGTAGGAGTGGGGACGGCTGGAAACACCATATATTTT.

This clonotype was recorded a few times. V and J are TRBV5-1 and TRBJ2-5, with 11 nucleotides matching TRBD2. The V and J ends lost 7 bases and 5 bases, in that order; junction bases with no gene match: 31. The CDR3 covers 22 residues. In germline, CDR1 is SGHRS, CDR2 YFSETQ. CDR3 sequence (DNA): TGCGCCAGCGGAATGACCGGGACAGGGTTTAGCGGGAGGGCCAATCCACACGAGACCCAGTACTTC. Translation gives CASGMTGTGFSGRANPHETQYF.

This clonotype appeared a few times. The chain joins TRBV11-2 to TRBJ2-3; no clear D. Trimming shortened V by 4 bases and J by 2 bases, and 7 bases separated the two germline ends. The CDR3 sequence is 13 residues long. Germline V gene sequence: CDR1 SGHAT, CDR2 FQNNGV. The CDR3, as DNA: TGTGCCAGCAGCTCCCAAATCACAGATACGCAGTATTTT. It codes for CASSSQITDTQYF.